These 24 T cell receptor beta chains originate from one sample sequenced in a study of blood T cell repertoires in COVID-19. The assay was immunoSEQ multiplex PCR, and TCRdb's table has in-frame clones only and misses some. The top ten hold less than 2.5% of the sample, which has under 300,000 clones, 89% seen once. Sequenced: peripheral blood. The receptors stem from a man in his forties or fifties with acute or convalescent COVID-19.

The CDR3 loop is CASSMGRGTEQFF. The DNA of the CDR3 is TGTGCCAGCAGCATGGGACGGGGGACTGAGCAGTTCTTC. The chain employs TRBV11-2 and TRBJ2-1; tentative D call: TRBD2 (6 bases). Trimming removed 5 bases from V and 9 bases from J, with 14 bases in between. CDR3 size: 13 residues. Per germline, CDR1 SGHAT and CDR2 FQNNGV.

The DNA of the CDR3 is TGTGCCAGCAGCCAAGAGGGGACAGCCGATAATTCACCCCTCCACTTT. Protein: CASSQEGTADNSPLHF. The chain uses TRBV4-2 and TRBJ1-6, with 7 bases fitting TRBD1. The CDR3 contains 16 residues. Germline CDR1 and CDR2: LGHNA and YNFKEQ. Trimming took 0 bases from V and 5 from J; bases not matched to a gene: 4.

This sequence joins TRBV15 and TRBJ1-2, with D perhaps TRBD1 (6 bases). V lost 1 base to trimming and J lost 3 bases, with 9 bases between them. The length of the CDR3 is 14 residues. CDR1 is LNHNV, CDR2 YYDKDF, per germline (reference sequence). The CDR3 loop is CATSRVGQYYGYTF. The CDR3 nucleotides are TGTGCCACCAGCAGAGTCGGACAGTACTATGGCTACACCTTC.

V and J are TRBV5-1 and TRBJ1-2; the D gene is possibly TRBD1 (5 bases). The CDR3 sequence is 16 residues long. CDR1 and CDR2 (germline): SGHRS, YFSETQ. V was pared by 0 bases and J by 3 bases, with 15 bases between. The CDR3 protein is CASSLEGQGLDYGYTF. CDR3 nucleotides: TGCGCCAGCAGCTTGGAGGGCCAGGGCCTAGACTATGGCTACACCTTC.

V is TRBV6-5 and J is TRBJ1-2, with D maybe TRBD1 (5 bases). The CDR3 loop spans 14 amino acids. Per the germline V gene, CDR1 is MNHEY and CDR2 is SVGAGI. V was shortened by 7 bases and J by 5 bases, with 17 bases between the two germline ends. CDR3 in DNA: TGTGCCAGCACTCGAGGGCCTGGGGGGTATGGCTACACCTTC. Its protein is CASTRGPGGYGYTF.

This chain joins TRBV7-2 and TRBJ2-7; 8 nucleotides agree with TRBD1. The germline V gene encodes CDR1 SGHTA and CDR2 FQGNSA. The junction had 6 bases not matched to a gene; V was cut back by 4 bases and J by 4 bases. The CDR3 loop spans 14 amino acids. CDR3 in amino acids: CASSSRQGTYEQYF. Written as DNA, the CDR3 is TGTGCCAGCAGCTCTAGACAGGGGACTTACGAGCAGTACTTC.

Only a few counts were recorded for this clone. This chain links TRBV28 with TRBJ2-1; TRBD1 aligns across 7 bases. The junction had 4 bases not matched to a gene; V was cut back by 4 bases and J by 1 base. The CDR3 sequence is 15 residues long. Germline CDR1 reads MDHEN; CDR2 reads SYDVKM. The CDR3 spells CASSSETGSYNEQFF. The CDR3 DNA is TGTGCCAGCAGTTCCGAGACAGGGTCCTACAATGAGCAGTTCTTC.

This clone occurred many times. Other DNA sequences in this specimen translate into the identical CDR3. The genes are TRBV5-1 and TRBJ1-2; D remains unclear. Germline values: CDR1 SGHRS, CDR2 YFSETQ. Between the trimmed V and J ends, which lost 4 bases and 2 bases, there was a span of 12 bases. The CDR3 is 14 residues long. The CDR3 DNA follows: TGCGCCAGCAGCCTGGCAGGAGGGAACTATGGCTACACCTTC. As protein: CASSLAGGNYGYTF.

The rearrangement joins TRBV9 to TRBJ2-2; tentative D call: TRBD2 (7 bases). Trimming took 0 bases from V and 6 from J, leaving 18 bases between them. Germline assignment: CDR1 SGDLS and CDR2 YYNGEE. The CDR3 is 17 residues long. The CDR3 bases are TGTGCCAGCAGCGTAGTGAGTGGCGGGGGCCTAGCCGGGGAGCTGTTTTTT. Its protein is CASSVVSGGGLAGELFF.

This chain links TRBV3-1 (or the pseudogene TRBV3-2) with TRBJ1-1; a weak D match, TRBD1 (5 bases). Trimming took off 4 bases at V and 4 bases at J, with 13 bases between the two ends. The CDR3 is 14 amino acids. Germline V CDR1 and CDR2: LGHDT, YNNKEL (reference sequence). CDR3 nucleotides: TGTGCCAGCAGCCTCGGACACAAAGTCACTGAAGCTTTCTTT. Protein: CASSLGHKVTEAFF.

The CDR3 region has the DNA TGTGCCTGGAGACCCCGGGACAGGGGGGCTTACGAGCAGTACTTC. It translates to CAWRPRDRGAYEQYF. The chain has TRBV30 and TRBJ2-7; 11 bases are a match to TRBD1. CDR1 is GTSNPN and CDR2 is SVGIG in the germline V gene (reference sequence). CDR3 length: 15 residues. Trimming at V came to 3 bases and at J to 4 bases, leaving 8 bases not matched to a gene. Full variable domain (remainder filled in from reference TRBV30 and TRBJ2-7): SQTIHQWPATLVQPVGSPLSLECTVEGTSNPNLYWYRQAAGRGLQLLFYSVGIGQISSEVPQNLSASRPQDRQFILSSKKLLLSDSGFYLCAWRPRDRGAYEQYFGPGTRLTVT.

The CDR3 nucleotides are TGTGCCACCAGCACAGGGGCACGAAACACTGAAGCTTTCTTT. Residues: CATSTGARNTEAFF. The V gene is TRBV15, the J gene TRBJ1-1; weak D call: TRBD1 (6 bases). The CDR3 runs 14 residues. Trimming cost V 4 bases and J 2 bases, with 11 bases left between them. The germline CDR1 and CDR2 sequences are LNHNV and YYDKDF (reference sequence). Combining the CDR3 with reference TRBV15 and TRBJ1-1 gives the whole variable domain DAMVIQNPRYQVTQFGKPVTLSCSQTLNHNVMYWYQQKSSQAPKLLFHYYDKDFNNEADTPDNFQSRRPNTSFCFLDIRSPGLGDTAMYLCATSTGARNTEAFFGQGTRLTVV.

This chain uses TRBV10-3 with TRBJ2-5; no clear D. Trimming took off 6 bases at V and 1 base at J, with 9 bases between the two ends. CDR3 size: 13 residues. The germline V gene has CDR1 ENHRY and CDR2 SYGVKD. As DNA, the CDR3 is TGTGCCATCAGCCAGAACAGCCAAGAGACCCAGTACTTC. The encoded protein is CAISQNSQETQYF.

J is TRBJ2-5 and V is TRBV9, with TRBD2 identical over 9 bases. V shed 2 bases and J 10 bases; nucleotides not matched to a gene: 12. Germline CDR1 SGDLS, CDR2 YYNGEE. The CDR3 sequence is 15 residues long. The CDR3 protein is CASSVLAGGPWDQYF. CDR3 in DNA: TGTGCCAGCAGCGTCTTGGCGGGGGGGCCTTGGGACCAGTACTTC.

The V gene is TRBV7-9, the J gene TRBJ2-3; D is possibly TRBD1 (6 bases). Trimming removed 1 base from V and 4 bases from J, with 12 bases in between. The V gene's germline CDR1 is SEHNR and CDR2 FQNEAQ (reference sequence). CDR3 length: 15 amino acids. CDR3 bases: TGTGCCAGCAGCTTAGGGGTAAGGGGGTCAGATACGCAGTATTTT. Translation: CASSLGVRGSDTQYF.

The chain joins TRBV18 to TRBJ1-2; 8 positions agree with TRBD1. The V gene end was trimmed by 3 bases and the J gene end by 4 bases; junction bases not matched to a gene: 10. The germline V gene has CDR1 KGHSH and CDR2 LQKENI. The CDR3 is made up of 16 amino acids. The CDR3 loop reads CASSPGRQGSGYGYTF. The CDR3 DNA follows: TGTGCCAGCTCACCCGGCAGACAGGGGTCCGGCTATGGCTACACCTTC.

The chain links TRBV20-1 to TRBJ2-3; D perhaps matches TRBD2 (5 bases). Trimming stripped 3 bases from V and 9 bases from J, with 16 bases between. Per the germline V gene, CDR1 is DFQATT and CDR2 is SNEGSKA (reference sequence). CDR3 length: 13 residues. The CDR3 region is CSASLSDSPTQYF. The CDR3 DNA reads as TGCAGTGCTAGTCTTTCGGACTCACCCACGCAGTATTTT.

A single count supports this clone. The chain couples TRBV3-1 (or the pseudogene TRBV3-2) to TRBJ1-1; D may be TRBD1 (5 bases). Germline V gene sequence: CDR1 LGHDT, CDR2 YNNKEL (reference sequence). The CDR3 contains 12 residues. V was shortened by 3 bases and J by 6 bases, with 8 bases between the two germline ends. The CDR3 DNA reads as TGTGCCAGCAGCCAGTCGGGGGCTGAAGCTTTCTTT. Its protein is CASSQSGAEAFF.

The chain joins TRBV7-9 to TRBJ2-7; D might be TRBD2 (5 bases). CDR3 length: 13 residues. V gave up 2 bases and J gave up 6 bases, with 11 bases separating them. From germline, CDR1 is SEHNR and CDR2 FQNEAQ (reference sequence). CDR3 in amino acids: CASSLFGETEQYF. The CDR3 coding sequence is TGTGCCAGCAGCTTATTCGGGGAGACCGAGCAGTACTTC.

V is TRBV3-1 (or the pseudogene TRBV3-2) and J is TRBJ1-1; possibly TRBD1 for D (6 bases). V lost 3 bases to trimming and J lost 5 bases, with 10 bases between them. Germline CDR1 is LGHDT and CDR2 is YNNKEL (reference sequence). The CDR3 covers 13 residues. CDR3 sequence reads: CASSHRQGTEAFF. CDR3 bases: TGTGCCAGCAGCCATAGGCAGGGGACTGAAGCTTTCTTT.

This clone was counted once. CDR3 sequence: CASSWDRGNYGYTF. CDR3 coding DNA: TGTGCCAGCTCATGGGACAGGGGAAACTATGGCTACACCTTC. V usage is TRBV18 and J usage is TRBJ1-2; 10 bases line up with TRBD1. J lost 2 bases, V lost 5 bases, and 2 bases had no gene match. The CDR3 runs 14 residues. From germline, CDR1 is KGHSH and CDR2 LQKENI.

The rearrangement links TRBV5-6 to TRBJ1-2; D not certain. V was pared by 5 bases and J by 9 bases, with 11 bases between. The CDR3 has 11 amino acids. CDR1 and CDR2 from the germline V gene are SGHDT and YYEEEE. This CDR3 is CASSYDIRYTF. The CDR3 DNA sequence: TGTGCCAGCAGTTACGACATCCGCTACACCTTC.

This chain joins TRBV3-1 (or the pseudogene TRBV3-2) and TRBJ2-7, with a possible D match to TRBD1 (6 bases). CDR3 length: 15 amino acids. Trimming removed 4 bases at V and 4 bases at J, with 17 bases between. The V gene's germline CDR1 is LGHDT and CDR2 YNNKEL (reference sequence). The CDR3 region has the DNA TGTGCCAGCAGCCGATCAACAGGGTCAGGATACGAGCAGTACTTC. It specifies CASSRSTGSGYEQYF.

This clone was found a few times. The J gene is TRBJ2-1, the V gene TRBV27, with TRBD1 matching over 7 bases. The CDR3 contains 13 residues. Germline V gene lookup returns CDR1 MNHEY and CDR2 SMNVEV (reference sequence). The V segment lost 4 bases and the J segment 9 bases; nucleotides outside the gene matches: 6. CDR3 bases: TGTGCCAGCAGTTCCATCAGGGGGATTGAGCAGTTCTTC. It specifies CASSSIRGIEQFF.